The clone carrying this TCR beta chain was seen only a few times. The V gene's germline CDR1 is MDHEN and CDR2 SYDVKM. With V trimmed by 7 bases and J by 2 bases, 11 bases remained unmatched. The CDR3 has 15 residues. The data belong to a study of blood T cells in healthy people across ages. Through a sample-barcoded 5' primer and a J-beta primer mix, a second PCR was run for roughly 6 to 12 cycles. TCRdb processed the 5' RACE reads anew with MiXCR; each CDR3 protein has one entry. The sample records about 1.5 million distinct CDR3 sequences, roughly 43% being singletons. The sequence derives from a woman younger than 35 in good health. The sample comprised blood. The chain joins TRBV28 to TRBJ2-7, with 7 bases identical to TRBD1. The CDR3, as DNA: TGTGCCAGCACGATAGGGACAGCACAGGCCTACGAGCAGTACTTC. Translation gives CASTIGTAQAYEQYF.